This T cell receptor (beta chain) was found in a study of tumor and adjacent non-tumor tissue in lung cancer. Germline V CDR1 and CDR2: SGHRS, YFSETQ. This CDR3 is 15 amino acids long. A note on this clonotype: A read error may produce the germline difference seen at one junction end.

The template was RNA from unsorted bulk tissue. A modified ARM-PCR protocol with three rounds of nested PCR amplified TCRbeta. TCRdb reprocessed the multiplex PCR reads with MiXCR, giving one entry per CDR3 protein. The top ten clones hold 8.5% to 10% of a sample with around 71,000 distinct CDR3 sequences, about two thirds of them seen once. Sequencing used lung tumor tissue. The chain has TRBV5-1 and TRBJ2-3; TRBD2 matches at 7 bases. This TCR derives from a woman aged 40 to 50 with non-small cell lung cancer. The CDR3 here is CASSLAVTSIDTQYF. The CDR3 nucleotides read TGCGCCAGCAGCCTGGCCGTGACTAGCATAGATACGCAGTATTTT. Supplemented by reference TRBV5-1 and TRBJ2-3, the full variable domain reads KAGVTQTPRYLIKTRGQQVTLSCSPISGHRSVSWYQQTPGQGLQFLFEYFSETQRNKGNFPGRFSGRQFSNSRSEMNVSTLELGDSALYLCASSLAVTSIDTQYFGPGTRLTVL.